This TCR beta chain appears in the sequencing data of a study of T-cell reconstitution after alpha-beta-depleted transplantation in children. Germline trimming cut 5 bases from V and 8 bases from J; bases unmatched to any gene: 12. The CDR3 has 14 residues. Looked up from germline, CDR1 is SGHRS and CDR2 is YFSETQ. Study results and limitations: Newly produced T cells mostly accounted for T-cell counts and diversity one year post-transplant.

Of note for this clonotype: Its antigen is still unknown.

It was with unique molecular identifiers that the TCRbeta library was prepared. TCRdb fed the PCR reads into MiXCR, producing one record per CDR3 protein. Of a few hundred thousand distinct CDR3 sequences in the sample, over 20% were seen once. The sequence came from a boy under two years old with Wiskott-Aldrich syndrome, due to receive a stem cell transplant. The sequences come from PBMCs, collected before TCRalphabeta/CD19-depleted stem cell transplant. The rearrangement joins TRBV5-1 to TRBJ1-2, with 7 bases lining up with TRBD1. The CDR3 sequence: CASRITTGSQGYTF. The CDR3 nucleotides read TGCGCCAGCAGAATAACGACAGGGTCTCAAGGCTACACCTTC.